The sequence of this TCR beta chain was determined in a study of T cell repertoires in ileal Crohn's disease. Overall study results and limits: High-frequency clones were more common in sorted CD8 than CD4 cells.

V lost 8 bases to trimming and J lost 7 bases, with 14 bases between them. The CDR3 length is 13 residues. In germline, CDR1 is KGHSH, CDR2 LQKENI. Sample time point: neoterminal ileum biopsy at postoperative endoscopy, about 6 months after surgery. Profiled with immunoSEQ multiplex PCR; TCRdb holds only in-frame clones, not every one. The profile covers around 9,900 clones, with around three quarters appearing a single time and 15% to 20% taken by the ten largest. As to this clone: The antigen remains undetermined.

Sequencing was carried out using ileal tissue. The chain joins TRBV18 to TRBJ1-4; D might be TRBD1 (6 bases). The source of this sequence is an adult with Crohn's disease. In DNA, the CDR3 is TGTGCCAGCACAACAGGGACGTTTGAAAAACTGTTTTTT. It encodes CASTTGTFEKLFF.